This T cell receptor (beta chain) was sequenced for a study of blood T cell repertoires in COVID-19 (dated by TCRdb to 2018 to 2020). Regarding the study in general: Collaborator samples came from the United States, Italy and Spain and covered acute and convalescent phases of COVID-19. Samples were obtained from the ongoing ImmuneRACE study (first 160 participants) and from approximately 1,200 subjects provided by 6 global collaborators. Sample metadata almost always included a de-identified subject ID, COVID-19 status, age in years and sex. The material from the prospective study consisted of cDNA or gDNA derived from T cells, B-cell-depleted T cells, or PBMCs. The repertoires were released in a freely available public database meant as a resource for research on the immune response to SARS-CoV-2. Deeply sampled blood TCRbeta repertoires from subjects exposed to, actively infected with, or recovered from COVID-19 were included in the dataset. Where HLA class I and class II types were available, the types were taken from metadata supplied by the sample provider, not from assay-based typing.

Clipping removes 4 bases from V and 3 bases from J, with 3 as the unmatched junction base count. The CDR3, from cysteine to phenylalanine, totals 14 residues. The CDR3 DNA has 42 bases and is translated from base 1. The germline V gene encodes CDR1 LNHDA and CDR2 SQIVND (reference sequence). Worth noting for this clone: Its antigen remains undetermined. Base qualities are not provided; no much larger clone lies one nucleotide away.

Whole blood was collected in K2EDTA tubes by collaborating institutions according to the institutions' own protocols. For TCRbeta analysis, collaborator samples were shipped as frozen whole blood, as isolated PBMCs, or as DNA extracted from either sample type. Study-wide conclusions, independent of this receptor: Clinical and demographic metadata were provided uncurated, with the amount varying by source and participant.

TCRbeta CDR3 regions were amplified from genomic DNA using the immunoSEQ Assay, a bias-controlled multiplex PCR. Per the authors' processing: The number of nucleated cells in each sample was estimated from the amplification of reference gene primers within the assay. Sequence reads were collapsed and filtered to measure the absolute abundance of every unique TCRbeta CDR3 rearrangement. For each sample, productive Simpson clonality was calculated as the square root of Simpson's diversity index over productive rearrangements. This immuneACCESS table, as held by TCRdb, lists in-frame sequences with V and J called but not all clones. Of the missing ones, under half trace to an unresolved V gene in checked studies; the others have no known cause. That table furnishes V, J and clone size, whereas the DNA furnished D and trimming. Present in this sample are some 400,000 clones, roughly 77% of which were seen just once. The ten biggest clones cover roughly 1.2% of the sample.

The chain couples TRBV19 to TRBJ1-1, and TRBD1 aligns with 9 junction nucleotides. The clonotype was recovered from a human donor with acute or convalescent COVID-19. The donor label of this sample is uncertain. Specimen: peripheral blood. CDR3 protein: CASSTWDRDTEAFF. The base sequence is TGTGCCAGTAGTACCTGGGACAGGGACACTGAAGCTTTCTTT.